This T cell receptor (beta chain) was obtained from a study of CD8+ T cells in alopecia areata. Study summary: At a dose of 5 to 10 mg twice daily, oral tofacitinib was given to treated patients. Dosing spanned 6 to 18 months on tofacitinib, then 6 months off drug.

RNA was extracted and reverse transcribed into cDNA as the sequencing template. The assay was immunoSEQ multiplex PCR, and TCRdb's table has in-frame clones only and misses some. The sample has some 170,000 clones, roughly 70% seen once. This clone was seen only a few times. Antigen unknown. Study-level points and caveats: Sequenced scalp T cells also include alphabeta T cells resident in normal skin.

Sequencing used CD8+ T cells sorted from blood, obtained at week 0. This receptor was taken from a human donor with alopecia areata.

This chain's CDR3 is CASSFGQGPYEQYF. The CDR3 DNA reads TGTGCCAGCAGTTTCGGACAGGGCCCCTACGAGCAGTACTTC. This chain links TRBV6-5 with TRBJ2-7, with TRBD1 matching over 8 bases. Germline values: CDR1 MNHEY, CDR2 SVGAGI. V was clipped by 4 bases and J by 2 bases; unmatched bases: 4. The CDR3 covers 14 residues.